One sample yielded the 16 T cell receptor beta chains listed below, sequenced in a study of shared clonotypes between healthy human individuals. Measured with immunoSEQ multiplex PCR; TCRdb has only the in-frame clones, and not every one. The sample yields hundreds of thousands of clones, more than 60% seen once. The sample was memory CD4+ T cells sorted from blood. Subset defined: CD45RA-negative fraction. The source is a man younger than 40 in good health.

The rearrangement uses TRBV6-1 and TRBJ1-5; D is possibly TRBD1 (5 bases). The germline V gene has CDR1 MNHNS and CDR2 SASEGT. Trimming took 1 base from V and 4 from J, leaving 11 bases between them. The CDR3 has 15 residues. For the CDR3, the DNA is TGTGCCAGCAGTGAAGTGGCAGGGATAAATCAGCCCCAGCATTTT. Its protein is CASSEVAGINQPQHF.

This clone has a handful of counts. V gene TRBV7-2 combines with J gene TRBJ2-2; perhaps TRBD2 as D (5 bases). Trimming cost V 1 base and J 1 base, with 10 bases left between them. This CDR3 region has 16 residues. The germline gives CDR1 SGHTA, CDR2 FQGNSA. The CDR3 is CASSLVPGRNTGELFF. The CDR3 bases are TGTGCCAGCAGCTTAGTTCCGGGAAGGAACACCGGGGAGCTGTTTTTT.

This chain connects TRBV6-5 to TRBJ2-7; D not resolved. This CDR3 is 11 amino acids long. V lost 8 bases to trimming and J lost 4 bases, with 9 bases between them. The germline gives CDR1 MNHEY, CDR2 SVGAGI. This CDR3 is CASGTWYEQYF. The CDR3 nucleotides are TGTGCCAGCGGCACTTGGTACGAGCAGTACTTC.

This clone has only one observation. CDR3 nucleotides: TGCAGTGCTAATCCTAACTATGGCTACACCTTC. Translating gives CSANPNYGYTF. The V gene is TRBV20-1, the J gene TRBJ1-2; D is unresolved. CDR1 and CDR2 from the germline V gene are DFQATT and SNEGSKA (reference sequence). The CDR3 runs 11 residues. Trimming removed 4 bases from V and 0 bases from J, with 3 bases in between.

The chain uses TRBV5-1 and TRBJ1-3; D is possibly TRBD1 (5 bases). This CDR3 is built from 15 residues. Trimming stripped 4 bases from V and 4 bases from J, with 15 bases between. Germline V gives CDR1 SGHRS, CDR2 YFSETQ. CDR3 sequence reads: CASSNGGLSGNTIYF. CDR3 DNA: TGCGCCAGCAGCAACGGGGGGTTATCCGGAAACACCATATATTTT.

The chain has TRBV5-1 and TRBJ1-2; D is unresolved. V gave up 4 bases and J gave up 7 bases, with 8 bases separating them. The CDR3 sequence is 11 residues long. Germline V gene data show CDR1 as SGHRS and CDR2 as YFSETQ. The CDR3 DNA reads as TGCGCCAGCAGCGGTGGGTCTGGCTACACCTTC. This translates into CASSGGSGYTF.

This clone was detected only a few times. This sequence joins TRBV19 and TRBJ1-1; D possibly corresponds to TRBD1 (5 bases). The V gene's germline CDR1 is LNHDA and CDR2 SQIVND (reference sequence). This CDR3 spans 14 amino acids. The ends were cut back, 0 bases at V and 13 bases at J, with 18 bases in the middle. The CDR3 here is CASSIDSGAPVDFF. CDR3 sequence (DNA): TGTGCCAGTAGTATAGATTCCGGGGCCCCTGTGGATTTCTTT.

There are many counts of this clone. This chain links TRBV5-5 with TRBJ2-2; 7 bases fit TRBD1. The germline gives CDR1 SGHKS, CDR2 YYEKEE (reference sequence). The CDR3 is made up of 14 amino acids. After removal of 6 bases from V and 7 bases from J, the junction contained 9 bases not matched to a gene. Written as DNA, the CDR3 is TGTGCCAGCACCCCTACAGGGGCGGGCGGGGAGCTGTTTTTT. Protein sequence: CASTPTGAGGELFF.

This chain links TRBV4-1 with TRBJ2-4; 8 nucleotides align to TRBD2. This CDR3 is built from 20 residues. Germline loops: CDR1 MGHRA, CDR2 YSYEKL. V lost 4 bases to trimming and J lost 1 base; unmatched junction nucleotides: 18. The CDR3 DNA reads as TGCGCCAGCAGCCTTAGGGCGGATAGCGGGATGGAGAGGGCCAAAAACATTCAGTACTTC. Its translation is CASSLRADSGMERAKNIQYF.

V usage is TRBV27 and J usage is TRBJ1-1; possible D gene TRBD1, 5 bases. The CDR3 length is 13 residues. From germline, CDR1 is MNHEY and CDR2 SMNVEV (reference sequence). V shed 10 bases and J shed 5 bases, with 17 bases lying between them. CDR3 loop: CATSGAGRTEAFF. The CDR3 region has the DNA TGTGCCACGTCGGGTGCAGGGCGGACTGAAGCTTTCTTT.

The V gene is TRBV6-1, the J gene TRBJ1-4; D is undetermined. The CDR3 length is 14 residues. Germline CDR1 reads MNHNS; CDR2 reads SASEGT. V was trimmed by 6 bases and J by 0 bases, leaving 8 bases between them. CDR3 loop: CASRAGTTNEKLFF. For the CDR3, the DNA is TGTGCCAGCAGGGCCGGGACAACTAATGAAAAACTGTTTTTT.

As concerns this clone: The sample contains more than one DNA sequence encoding this CDR3. The V call is TRBV18, the J call TRBJ1-4; D is uncertain. This CDR3 region has 16 residues. Trimming stripped 3 bases from V and 0 bases from J, with 11 bases between. Germline V lookup: CDR1 KGHSH, CDR2 LQKENI. The CDR3 DNA reads as TGTGCCAGCTCACCTCGGACGGGAGCAACTAATGAAAAACTGTTTTTT. This sequence encodes CASSPRTGATNEKLFF.

The chain carries TRBV7-3 and TRBJ2-1; D is unclear. The CDR3 has 15 residues. The germline V gene encodes CDR1 SGHTA and CDR2 FQGTGA. Trimming cost V 2 bases and J 5 bases, with 13 bases left between them. CDR3 coding DNA: TGTGCCAGCAGCTTAGGTCGGCGGAGCCACAATGAGCAGTTCTTC. Its translation: CASSLGRRSHNEQFF.

The table lists this clone with a few counts. The rearrangement uses TRBV5-4 and TRBJ2-3; D unclear. Trimming left V 0 bases short and J 2 bases short, with 7 bases between. Germline loops: CDR1 SGHNT, CDR2 YYREEE (reference sequence). This CDR3 region has 14 residues. CDR3 in amino acids: CASSLEPLTDTQYF. For the CDR3, the DNA is TGTGCCAGCAGCTTGGAACCCCTCACAGATACGCAGTATTTT.

V gene TRBV10-3 combines with J gene TRBJ2-2; 9 bases match TRBD1. V dropped 0 bases and J dropped 6; count of bases not matched to a gene: 5. The CDR3 spans 16 residues. Germline V gene lookup returns CDR1 ENHRY and CDR2 SYGVKD. This CDR3 reads CAISESVGTGSGELFF. The CDR3 DNA reads TGTGCCATCAGTGAGTCGGTAGGGACAGGGTCCGGGGAGCTGTTTTTT.

The chain has TRBV18 and TRBJ2-5; D might be TRBD2 (5 bases). The CDR3 spans 15 residues. Trimming took off 6 bases at V and 5 bases at J, with 19 bases between the two ends. Germline V CDR1 and CDR2: KGHSH, LQKENI. CDR3 in amino acids: CASSRNSPRGETQYF. The CDR3 DNA sequence: TGTGCCAGCTCTCGTAATAGTCCCAGAGGGGAGACCCAGTACTTC.